The rows below give T cell receptor beta chains drawn from one sample of a study of shared clonotypes between healthy human individuals. The repertoire was sequenced with immunoSEQ multiplex PCR; TCRdb's copy has only in-frame clones and lacks some. In the table there are a few million clones, more than 80% of which are singletons. Material for sequencing was naive CD4+ T cells sorted from blood. These receptors originate from a man younger than 35 in good health. Each CDR3 is given without its conserved first and last residue. The D gene is left open where the match is weak.

d_gene: -; j_gene: TRBJ2-4; v_gene: TRBV7-6; CDR3aa: ASRTGRNIQY
d_gene: TRBD2; j_gene: TRBJ2-3; v_gene: TRBV18; CDR3aa: ASSPWRGGTDTQY
d_gene: -; j_gene: TRBJ1-4; v_gene: TRBV29-1; CDR3aa: SVGKGGGGEKLF
d_gene: -; j_gene: TRBJ2-7; v_gene: TRBV5-1; CDR3aa: ASSPTSAGLSYEQY
d_gene: TRBD1; j_gene: TRBJ1-4; v_gene: TRBV7-9; CDR3aa: ASSPRTGGNEKLF
d_gene: TRBD1; j_gene: TRBJ1-6; v_gene: TRBV4-2; CDR3aa: ASSQPDRVKTSPLH
d_gene: -; j_gene: TRBJ1-5; v_gene: TRBV29-1; CDR3aa: SVAGGSSNQPQH
d_gene: -; j_gene: TRBJ1-2; v_gene: TRBV7-9; CDR3aa: ASSPRARNYGYT
d_gene: -; j_gene: TRBJ2-7; v_gene: TRBV5-4; CDR3aa: ASSLTGGYEQY
d_gene: -; j_gene: TRBJ1-3; v_gene: TRBV9; CDR3aa: ASSPGGAGNTIY
d_gene: -; j_gene: TRBJ1-4; v_gene: TRBV2; CDR3aa: ASSSQVLNEKLF
d_gene: -; j_gene: TRBJ1-4; v_gene: TRBV7-2; CDR3aa: ASSSLGRGDEKLF
d_gene: TRBD2; j_gene: TRBJ2-3; v_gene: TRBV4-3; CDR3aa: ASSQGVREVQAQY
d_gene: TRBD1; j_gene: TRBJ2-5; v_gene: TRBV18; CDR3aa: ASSPGTEETQY
d_gene: TRBD2; j_gene: TRBJ2-7; v_gene: TRBV6-1; CDR3aa: ASSLAGGPFEQY
d_gene: -; j_gene: TRBJ1-5; v_gene: TRBV10-1; CDR3aa: ASSESVGQPQH
d_gene: -; j_gene: TRBJ2-2; v_gene: TRBV11-2; CDR3aa: ASSRLEGPTNTGELF
d_gene: -; j_gene: TRBJ1-2; v_gene: TRBV5-1; CDR3aa: ASSLEGEANYGYT
d_gene: -; j_gene: TRBJ1-4; v_gene: TRBV19; CDR3aa: ASSPQGMDEKLF
d_gene: TRBD1; j_gene: TRBJ1-5; v_gene: TRBV7-9; CDR3aa: ASSLGQGRGQPQH
d_gene: -; j_gene: TRBJ1-5; v_gene: TRBV4-1; CDR3aa: ASSQDQGMPVPQH
d_gene: -; j_gene: TRBJ1-1; v_gene: TRBV4-3; CDR3aa: ASSQEGFGSTEAF
d_gene: -; j_gene: TRBJ1-2; v_gene: TRBV14; CDR3aa: ASSPGGSPYGYT
d_gene: -; j_gene: TRBJ2-7; v_gene: TRBV11-2; CDR3aa: ASSLTALGYEQY
d_gene: TRBD2; j_gene: TRBJ2-1; v_gene: TRBV7-6; CDR3aa: ASSLLAGQSSYNEQF
d_gene: TRBD1; j_gene: TRBJ1-5; v_gene: TRBV10-3; CDR3aa: AIGTDQPQH
d_gene: -; j_gene: TRBJ1-5; v_gene: TRBV7-2; CDR3aa: ASSLTRVGNQPQH
d_gene: -; j_gene: TRBJ2-2; v_gene: TRBV6-6; CDR3aa: ASNRDTGELF
d_gene: -; j_gene: TRBJ1-3; v_gene: TRBV6-6; CDR3aa: ASSKPGVGGNTIY
d_gene: TRBD2; j_gene: TRBJ2-1; v_gene: TRBV6-5; CDR3aa: ASIASGNHNEQF
d_gene: -; j_gene: TRBJ1-1; v_gene: TRBV6-5; CDR3aa: ASSFWRDNTEAF
d_gene: -; j_gene: TRBJ2-7; v_gene: TRBV6-6; CDR3aa: ASRAPGRGSYEQY
d_gene: -; j_gene: TRBJ1-6; v_gene: TRBV27; CDR3aa: ASSLGAGMSGSPLH
d_gene: -; j_gene: TRBJ1-3; v_gene: TRBV7-2; CDR3aa: ASSPGPGAGNTIY
d_gene: -; j_gene: TRBJ1-2; v_gene: TRBV11-3; CDR3aa: ASSSLGGYGYT
d_gene: -; j_gene: TRBJ1-3; v_gene: TRBV5-4; CDR3aa: ASSLFGRSSGNTIY
d_gene: TRBD2; j_gene: TRBJ2-7; v_gene: TRBV10-3; CDR3aa: AISSGLADEQY
d_gene: TRBD1; j_gene: TRBJ1-2; v_gene: TRBV4-3; CDR3aa: ASSQARQGGFFYGYT
d_gene: -; j_gene: TRBJ2-1; v_gene: TRBV20-1; CDR3aa: SARSYNEQF
d_gene: -; j_gene: TRBJ2-4; v_gene: TRBV18; CDR3aa: ASSPPGAQNIQY
d_gene: -; j_gene: TRBJ1-6; v_gene: TRBV18; CDR3aa: ASSVYQGSVSPLH